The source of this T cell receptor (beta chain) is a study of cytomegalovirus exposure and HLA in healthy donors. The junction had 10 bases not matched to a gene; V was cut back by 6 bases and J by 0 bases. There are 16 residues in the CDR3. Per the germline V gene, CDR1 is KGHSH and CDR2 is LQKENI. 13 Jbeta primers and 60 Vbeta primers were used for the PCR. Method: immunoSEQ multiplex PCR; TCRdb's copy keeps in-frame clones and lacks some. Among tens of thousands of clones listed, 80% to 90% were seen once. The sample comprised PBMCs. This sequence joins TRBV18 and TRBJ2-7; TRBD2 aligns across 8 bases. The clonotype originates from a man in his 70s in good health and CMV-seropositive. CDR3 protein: CASSRSSGWSSYEQYF. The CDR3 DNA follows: TGTGCCAGCTCCCGATCTAGCGGGTGGAGCTCCTACGAGCAGTACTTC.